The rows below give T cell receptor beta chains drawn from one sample of a study of Ad26.COV2.S vaccination and SARS-CoV-2 variants. TCRdb keeps only in-frame clones here, not all; method: immunoSEQ multiplex PCR. The data show around 320,000 clones, roughly 91% seen once. The starting material was peripheral blood, obtained in a trial of Ad26.COV2.S vaccine versus placebo. These TCRs come from a person between 18 and 60 years old who received the Ad26.COV2.S COVID-19 vaccine or a placebo. CDR3s include the opening cysteine and the closing phenylalanine or tryptophan. A D gene is named only where the DNA matches it firmly. Clone size is stated in some rows and not others, as once, few, many or a class when expanded.

V	D	J	size	DNA	CDR3
TRBV7-9	NA	TRBJ1-1	NA	TGTGCCAGCAGCTACTCGCTTGAAGCTTTCTTT	CASSYSLEAFF
TRBV15	NA	TRBJ1-2	NA	TGTGCCACCAGCAGAGATGGGCAGACTGACAACTATGGCTACACCTTC	CATSRDGQTDNYGYTF
TRBV4-1	NA	TRBJ1-4	once	TGCGCCAGCAGCCAAGGGGATGAAAGACTGTTTTTT	CASSQGDERLFF
TRBV3-1/TRBV3-2	NA	TRBJ2-2	NA	TGTGCCAGCAGCCAAGTAACTAACACCGGGGAGCTGTTTTTT	CASSQVTNTGELFF
TRBV27	NA	TRBJ2-7	NA	TGTGCCAGCAGTCCCACCCTAGGGGGAACGCACTACGAGCAGTACTTC	CASSPTLGGTHYEQYF
TRBV5-1	TRBD1	TRBJ1-4	NA	TGCGCCAGCAGCCCAACCGGGACAGGCAATGAAAAACTGTTTTTT	CASSPTGTGNEKLFF
TRBV30	NA	TRBJ2-1	once	TGTGCCTGGGACAGAACTGCCTACAATGAGCAGTTCTTC	CAWDRTAYNEQFF
TRBV9	NA	TRBJ2-1	NA	TGTGCCAGCAGCGTAGCTTTAAATGAGCAGTTCTTC	CASSVALNEQFF
TRBV9	NA	TRBJ1-3	NA	TGTGCCAGCAGCGGCCAGGGGATCCAGAGCTCTGGAAACACCATATATTTT	CASSGQGIQSSGNTIYF
TRBV5-6	TRBD1	TRBJ2-1	NA	TGTGCCAGCAGCTGGGTTGACAGGGGGCAGTGGGATGAGCAGTTCTTC	CASSWVDRGQWDEQFF
TRBV7-6	NA	TRBJ2-1	NA	TGTGCCAGCAGCATTACCGAGCTTGAGCAGTTCTTC	CASSITELEQFF
TRBV6-5	NA	TRBJ1-6	NA	TGTGCCAGCAGTTGGGACGGAAGAAATTCACCCCTCCACTTT	CASSWDGRNSPLHF
TRBV30	NA	TRBJ2-5	few	TGTGCCTGGAGTGTAAGGGGCGGGGTCGACTTC	CAWSVRGGVDF
TRBV2	NA	TRBJ1-4	few	TGTGCCAGCAGTCCGTTGGGTATCGGCGGGAATGAAAAACTGTTTTTT	CASSPLGIGGNEKLFF
TRBV6-6	NA	TRBJ2-3	NA	TGTGCCAGCATTGGGGGATCCGAGTACACAGATACGCAGTATTTT	CASIGGSEYTDTQYF
TRBV12-5	NA	TRBJ1-1	few	TGTGCTAGTGGTTTCGGGGTCGCAGCTTTCTTT	CASGFGVAAFF
TRBV11-2	TRBD1	TRBJ1-1	NA	TGTGCCAGCAGCCTAAGACAGGGGGCCTCCACTGAAGCTTTCTTT	CASSLRQGASTEAFF
TRBV5-1	NA	TRBJ1-4	NA	TGCGCCAGCAGCATCCTCGGGACGGATTTTGCAACTAATGAAAAACTGTTTTTT	CASSILGTDFATNEKLFF
TRBV14	NA	TRBJ1-5	few	TGTGCCAGCAGCCCATCGAACAATCAGCCCCAGCATTTT	CASSPSNNQPQHF
TRBV6-5	TRBD1	TRBJ1-1	NA	TGTGCCAGCAGGGGGCCCGGACAGGGGAACACTGAAGCTTTCTTT	CASRGPGQGNTEAFF
TRBV7-9	TRBD1	TRBJ1-4	NA	TGTGCCAGCAGCCCCTTACTGACAGGGGAGGCGGAAAAACTGTTTTTT	CASSPLLTGEAEKLFF
TRBV30	NA	TRBJ1-5	NA	TGTGCCTGGAGTGTCGTGCAGTCCAATCAGCCCCAGCATTTT	CAWSVVQSNQPQHF
TRBV6-5	NA	TRBJ1-5	NA	TGTGCCATAAGGGGGGGTCCTCGGGGTCAGCCCCAGCATTTT	CAIRGGPRGQPQHF
TRBV6-2/TRBV6-3	TRBD1	TRBJ2-3	NA	TGTGCCAGCAGTCCGACAGGGGCGTATATAGATACGCAGTATTTT	CASSPTGAYIDTQYF
TRBV19	NA	TRBJ2-1	NA	TGTGCCAGTAGTTTTGTCAGGAGCAGCGGCAGTGAGCAGTTCTTC	CASSFVRSSGSEQFF
TRBV5-5	NA	TRBJ2-7	few	TGTGCCAGCAGCGGGGGGAGGTACGAGCAGTACTTC	CASSGGRYEQYF
TRBV6-5	TRBD2	TRBJ2-7	few	TGTGCCAGCAGTCCGGGGGGGGGCAGGTCCTACGAGCAGTACTTC	CASSPGGGRSYEQYF
TRBV2	TRBD1	TRBJ1-4	NA	TGTGCCACTGGACAGGGGCGGCGTGAAAAACTGTTTTTT	CATGQGRREKLFF
TRBV7-3	TRBD1	TRBJ2-2	NA	TGTGCCAGCAGTCGTAGGGGACAGGGAGGTACCGGGGAGCTGTTTTTT	CASSRRGQGGTGELFF
TRBV5-6	TRBD2	TRBJ2-7	NA	TGTGCCAGCAGCTGGGACAGGGGACTAGCGGGCGAGCAGTACTTC	CASSWDRGLAGEQYF
TRBV25-1	NA	TRBJ1-4	NA	TGTGCCAGCAGTGAGCAAGGGGGTAATGAAAAACTGTTTTTT	CASSEQGGNEKLFF
TRBV3-1/TRBV3-2	TRBD1	TRBJ2-5	NA	TGTGCCAGCAGCCGATCGGGCTCGGGACAGAAAGAGACCCAGTACTTC	CASSRSGSGQKETQYF
TRBV25-1	NA	TRBJ2-2	NA	TGTGCCAGCAGTGGACAGGGACTGGGGGAGCTGTTTTTT	CASSGQGLGELFF
TRBV5-1	NA	TRBJ1-1	once	TGCGCCAGCAGCTTGTACGGGAGGGACACTGAAGCTTTCTTT	CASSLYGRDTEAFF
TRBV19	TRBD1	TRBJ1-1	NA	TGTGCCAGTAGTAGAGGACAGGGGAACACTGAAGCTTTCTTT	CASSRGQGNTEAFF
TRBV6-2/TRBV6-3	NA	TRBJ2-1	NA	TGTGCCAGCAGTACCGTCTGGGCGGGACACGACAATGAGCAGTTCTTC	CASSTVWAGHDNEQFF
TRBV19	TRBD1	TRBJ2-7	NA	TGTGCCAGTAGTGTCGGACAGGGGTCCTACGAGCAGTACTTC	CASSVGQGSYEQYF
TRBV3-1/TRBV3-2	NA	TRBJ1-6	NA	TGTGCCAGCAGCCAAGGTTCAGGGGAGATGAATTCACCCCTCCACTTT	CASSQGSGEMNSPLHF
TRBV14	TRBD2	TRBJ2-3	NA	TGTGCCAGCTCTAGCGGGGGGCCTACAGATACGCAGTATTTT	CASSSGGPTDTQYF
TRBV7-2	TRBD2	TRBJ2-7	NA	TGTGCCAGCAGCTTATACCATATGGGGGGGATCATCGGCGAGCAGTACTTC	CASSLYHMGGIIGEQYF
TRBV4-1	NA	TRBJ2-1	once	TGCGCCAGCAGCCACGGGGGAGCCTACAATGAGCAGTTCTTC	CASSHGGAYNEQFF
TRBV7-2	TRBD2	TRBJ2-2	NA	TGTGCCAGCAGCTGGACTAGCGGGGGGAACACCGGGGAGCTGTTTTTT	CASSWTSGGNTGELFF
TRBV5-1	TRBD2	TRBJ2-1	NA	TGCGCCAGCAGCCCGACTAGCGGGGGGGCCCATGAGCAGTTCTTC	CASSPTSGGAHEQFF